Following are 16 T cell receptor beta chains from one sample sequenced in a study of T cell changes during pregnancy in multiple sclerosis. Some clones are missing from TCRdb's copy, which holds only in-frame ones; the method was immunoSEQ multiplex PCR. The repertoire holds over 90,000 clones, with around 90% as singletons. The sample here was peripheral blood, taken before pregnancy. Receptor source: a female donor with multiple sclerosis, enrolled in a pregnancy study.

This clone occurred once. This rearrangement joins TRBV6-5 to TRBJ1-1; D may be TRBD1 (5 bases). From germline, CDR1 is MNHEY and CDR2 SVGAGI. The CDR3 runs 14 residues. With 0 bases removed from V and 4 bases from J, the gap between germline ends came to 9 bases. The CDR3 nucleotides are TGTGCCAGCAGTTACTCCGGGGGTAGCACTGAAGCTTTCTTT. It codes for CASSYSGGSTEAFF.

The chain is built from TRBV7-2 and TRBJ2-5; 8 bases align to TRBD2. After removal of 6 bases from V and 2 bases from J, the junction contained 8 bases not matched to a gene. There are 15 residues in the CDR3. Germline V gene data show CDR1 as SGHTA and CDR2 as FQGNSA. The CDR3 DNA is TGTGCCAGCAGACCCAGCGGGGGAGGACAAGAGACCCAGTACTTC. Protein product: CASRPSGGGQETQYF.

CDR3 DNA sequence: TGTGCCAGCAGTACTTATGGGACAGGGGGCGCTTCTTGGTATGGCTACACCTTC. Amino acids: CASSTYGTGGASWYGYTF. V usage is TRBV27 and J usage is TRBJ1-2; 12 bases map to TRBD1. The CDR3 is made up of 18 amino acids. With 5 bases clipped from V and 5 bases from J, the junction kept 15 bases outside the gene matches. Germline V CDR1 and CDR2: MNHEY, SMNVEV (reference sequence).

The gene calls are TRBV6-5 and TRBJ1-2; D is possibly TRBD1 (5 bases). V was trimmed by 4 bases and J by 0 bases, leaving 15 bases between them. Germline V CDR1 and CDR2: MNHEY, SVGAGI. The CDR3 totals 16 residues. The CDR3 DNA follows: TGTGCCAGCAGTTTGGTAGGGGCGGAAGCTAACTATGGCTACACCTTC. Translating gives CASSLVGAEANYGYTF.

V is TRBV5-5 and J is TRBJ2-1, with a weak D call TRBD1 (5 bases). The CDR3 spans 13 residues. Per germline, CDR1 SGHKS and CDR2 YYEKEE (reference sequence). Trimming left V 1 base short and J 5 bases short, with 7 bases between. The CDR3 coding sequence is TGTGCCAGCAGCTTGTACAGGAACAATGAGCAGTTCTTC. Translating gives CASSLYRNNEQFF.

CDR3 coding DNA: TGTGCCAGCAGTTTGTACAGCCTCGAGTGGGGCTACACCTTC. This translates into CASSLYSLEWGYTF. The rearrangement uses TRBV28 and TRBJ1-2; no clear D. The CDR3 contains 14 residues. Germline-derived CDR1 and CDR2 are MDHEN and SYDVKM. V was shortened by 3 bases and J by 8 bases, with 16 bases between the two germline ends.

This clone was observed a single time. The chain is built from TRBV28 and TRBJ2-7, with 8 positions matching TRBD1. V gave up 2 bases and J gave up 9 bases; unmatched junction bases: 9. Per the germline V gene, CDR1 is MDHEN and CDR2 is SYDVKM. CDR3 length: 14 amino acids. DNA of the CDR3: TGTGCCAGCAGTTTAGGGGGACAGGAAAAAGGGCAGTACTTC. Protein product: CASSLGGQEKGQYF.

The chain links TRBV4-3 to TRBJ2-2, with TRBD2 as a possible D gene (5 bases). Germline V CDR1 and CDR2: LGHNA, YSLEER. Deletions cut 5 bases from V and 3 bases from J, with 7 bases between. This CDR3 has 13 residues. The CDR3 sequence is CASSGRDTGELFF. The DNA for the CDR3 is TGCGCCAGCAGCGGGCGGGACACCGGGGAGCTGTTTTTT.

This chain joins TRBV19 and TRBJ2-1; 11 bases are a match to TRBD2. The ends lost 5 bases at V and 9 bases at J; junction bases unmatched: 12. The CDR3 is 16 residues long. Looked up from germline, CDR1 is LNHDA and CDR2 is SQIVND (reference sequence). The CDR3 sequence: CASSVISGGASSEQFF. As DNA, the CDR3 is TGTGCCAGTAGTGTAATTAGCGGGGGGGCAAGTAGTGAGCAGTTCTTC.

The chain joins TRBV7-9 to TRBJ2-1; TRBD1 matches at 8 bases. Per the germline V gene, CDR1 is SEHNR and CDR2 is FQNEAQ (reference sequence). The CDR3 is 17 residues long. The J segment lost 8 bases and the V segment lost 5 bases, leaving 17 bases of the junction unmatched. The CDR3 region has the DNA TGTGCCAGCAGCCAGACGACCGGGACAGGTGGTAAAGATGAGCAGTTCTTC. It specifies CASSQTTGTGGKDEQFF.

The J gene is TRBJ1-1, the V gene TRBV5-4; D unresolved. This CDR3 has 15 residues. Deletions cut 4 bases from V and 3 bases from J, with 16 bases between. Germline V gives CDR1 SGHNT, CDR2 YYREEE (reference sequence). The CDR3 protein is CASSPGPRRDTEAFF. The CDR3 nucleotides are TGTGCCAGCAGCCCCGGGCCGCGGCGGGACACTGAAGCTTTCTTT.

The chain recombines TRBV7-9 with TRBJ1-4; D is unresolved. CDR3 size: 15 residues. V lost 2 bases, J lost 0 bases, and 7 bases lay in between. In germline, CDR1 is SEHNR, CDR2 FQNEAQ (reference sequence). In DNA form, the CDR3 reads TGTGCCAGCAGCTTAATAACTGCAACTAATGAAAAACTGTTTTTT. It translates to CASSLITATNEKLFF.

The chain links TRBV5-1 to TRBJ2-1, with 8 bases that match TRBD2. The germline CDR1 and CDR2 sequences are SGHRS and YFSETQ. The junction had 3 bases not matched to a gene; V was cut back by 0 bases and J by 4 bases. The CDR3 is 15 residues long. The CDR3: CASSLAPSGYNEQFF. Written as DNA, the CDR3 is TGCGCCAGCAGCTTGGCTCCTAGCGGGTACAATGAGCAGTTCTTC.

V usage is TRBV4-1 and J usage is TRBJ2-1, with TRBD2 matching 9 bases. The CDR3 is 17 amino acids. Germline CDR1 MGHRA, CDR2 YSYEKL. The ends lost 0 bases at V and 7 bases at J; junction bases unmatched: 10. This chain's CDR3 is CASSQDRVAGGRNEQFF. CDR3 bases: TGCGCCAGCAGCCAAGATAGGGTGGCGGGAGGGCGTAATGAGCAGTTCTTC.

The V and J genes are TRBV23-1 and TRBJ2-1; TRBD2 agrees at 16 bases. TRBV23-1 qualifies as an ORF whose function is uncertain. J was trimmed by 8 bases and V by 0 bases; bases with no gene match: 7. This CDR3 comprises 18 residues. Here the CDR3 DNA reads TGCGCCAGCAGTCAATCGCTCCCGGGACTAGCGGGGGGGGATGAGCAGTTCTTC. Its protein is CASSQSLPGLAGGDEQFF.

The genes are TRBV2 and TRBJ2-1; 8 nucleotides line up with TRBD2. Trimming cost V 3 bases and J 7 bases; bases outside gene matches: 20. The CDR3 totals 19 residues. Germline CDR1 and CDR2: SNHLY and FYNNEI. DNA of the CDR3: TGTGCCAGCAGTGACGGTTTGGTAGCGGGGTTCCCCCACCGGAATGAGCAGTTCTTC. As protein: CASSDGLVAGFPHRNEQFF.